In its sample, the clone carrying this T cell receptor beta chain was seen a few times. Germline V gene lookup returns CDR1 MNHEY and CDR2 SMNVEV (reference sequence). The CDR3 length is 16 residues. Trimming removed 2 bases at V and 5 bases at J, with 19 bases between. Construction of TCR beta libraries relied on iRepertoire HTBI primers and on Arm-PCR targeting CDR3 regions. One entry per CDR3 protein results from TCRdb running MiXCR on the multiplex PCR reads. Altogether 400,000 or so distinct CDR3 sequences are present, less than 25% being singletons, with the ten largest covering around 26%. The sample comes from a study of regulatory T cells in long-lasting Graves disease. Time point in this sample: persistent/refractory GD, antithyroid drugs over 5 years with positive TRAb. The TCR library used RNA extracted from PBMCs.

This receptor was identified in a female donor with Graves disease. This chain joins TRBV27 and TRBJ2-7; D tentatively reads TRBD1 or TRBD2 (7 bases each). The sequenced sample was peripheral blood mononuclear cells (PBMCs), obtained when the disease was refractory, from a patient treated with antithyroid drugs. The CDR3 DNA reads TGTGCCAGCAGTTTAAGCGGGCTTCAGGGGGGGAACGAGCAGTACTTC. Residues: CASSLSGLQGGNEQYF.